This T cell receptor (beta chain) came from a study of CD4 T cells in relation to SARS-CoV-2 and coronaviruses. Study-level information: TCR beta CDR3s were sequenced after roughly 10-day antigen culture of PBMCs.

The CDR3 is 13 amino acids. Germline CDR1 is SGHTA and CDR2 is FQGNSA. V was clipped by 2 bases and J by 3 bases, with 7 bases between them. Comments on this clone: Its specificity is unknown.

Profiled with immunoSEQ multiplex PCR; TCRdb holds only in-frame clones, not every one. The top ten hold about 17% of the sample, which has about 21,000 clones, around three quarters seen once. Unexposed donor CD4+ T cells date from about 2011-2018, before the COVID-19 pandemic. CD4+ T cells were isolated from the cells after 10 days of culture. As cell numbers allowed, unexposed-donor CD4+ T cells faced SARS-CoV-2 S/N and four cold-coronavirus spikes. Half the medium was replaced with IL-2 medium on days 3 and 7. The J gene is TRBJ1-1, the V gene TRBV7-2; D gene unclear. This TCR was sampled from a human donor in good health. Sequenced sample: CD4+ T cells from PBMCs, cultured in vitro. The CDR3 spells CASSLSRDTEAFF. The CDR3 bases are TGTGCCAGCAGCTTATCAAGGGACACTGAAGCTTTCTTT. Based on the CDR3 plus reference TRBV7-2 and TRBJ1-1, the full variable domain is GAGVSQSPSNKVTEKGKDVELRCDPISGHTALYWYRQSLGQGLEFLIYFQGNSAPDKSGLPSDRFSAERTGGSVSTLTIQRTQQEDSAVYLCASSLSRDTEAFFGQGTRLTVV.